The T cell receptor beta chain described here comes from a study of cytomegalovirus exposure and HLA in healthy donors. Data came from immunoSEQ multiplex PCR; TCRdb stores just in-frame clones and leaves some out. The sample has some 140,000 clones; approximately 85% are singletons. The table lists this clone with a few counts. Its specificity is unknown. The V gene end was trimmed by 7 bases and the J gene end by 5 bases; junction bases not matched to a gene: 7. Germline V gene lookup returns CDR1 MNHEY and CDR2 SVGAGI. The CDR3 contains 13 residues. Overall study findings and caveats: In vitro testing confirmed a few CMV-associated chains as specific for CMV antigens. Published work reported that the classifier diagnosed cytomegalovirus status with high specificity and sensitivity.

The origin of this receptor is a woman in her twenties or thirties in good health and CMV-seronegative. The chain is built from TRBV6-5 and TRBJ1-2; 7 nucleotides match TRBD1. Sequencing input: PBMCs. DNA for the CDR3: TGTGCCAGCAAGCCCCCGGGACAGTATGGCTACACCTTC. Protein product: CASKPPGQYGYTF.